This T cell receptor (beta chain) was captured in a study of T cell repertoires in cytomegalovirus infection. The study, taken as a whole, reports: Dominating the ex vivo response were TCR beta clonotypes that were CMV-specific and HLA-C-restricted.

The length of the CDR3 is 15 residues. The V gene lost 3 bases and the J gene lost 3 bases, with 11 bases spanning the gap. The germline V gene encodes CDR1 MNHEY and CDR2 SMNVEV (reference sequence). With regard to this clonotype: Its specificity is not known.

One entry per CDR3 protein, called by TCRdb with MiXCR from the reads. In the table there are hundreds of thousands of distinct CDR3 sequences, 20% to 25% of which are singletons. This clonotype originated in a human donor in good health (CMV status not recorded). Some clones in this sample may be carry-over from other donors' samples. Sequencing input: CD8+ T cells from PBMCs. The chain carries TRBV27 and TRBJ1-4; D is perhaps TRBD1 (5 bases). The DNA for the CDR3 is TGTGCCAGCAGTTTCTCGGGGGTGGCTAATGAAAAACTGTTTTTT. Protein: CASSFSGVANEKLFF.